Presented here are 9 T cell receptor beta chains from one specimen sequenced in a study of CD8 T cells in ankylosing spondylitis listed by TCRdb under 2017. Libraries came from 5' RACE. Sequencing used an Illumina HiSeq 2500. Clones were called with MiXCR by TCRdb after fastp trimmed the public reads at Q25, and only in-frame beta chains were retained. Rows are combined by CDR3 protein, so each entry shows the most common genes and DNA. The sample table holds a few hundred thousand distinct CDR3 sequences, of which about 18% were seen once. Over 25% of the sample lies in the top ten. What was sequenced was blood, either unsorted or a sorted T cell fraction (not recorded which). The receptors come from a male donor with ankylosing spondylitis or in good health (not recorded which).

This clonotype was seen repeatedly, ten times or more. This CDR3 is CASSLGSGTPYEQYF. CDR3 coding DNA: TGCGCCAGCAGCTTGGGGTCCGGGACCCCTTACGAGCAGTACTTC. The chain employs TRBV5-1 and TRBJ2-7; D may be TRBD1 or TRBD2 (5 bases each). The CDR3 has 15 amino acids. V lost 0 bases to trimming and J lost 4 bases, with 14 bases between them. Germline-derived CDR1 and CDR2 are SGHRS and YFSETQ. The full variable domain, with the rest looked up from reference TRBV5-1 and TRBJ2-7, is KAGVTQTPRYLIKTRGQQVTLSCSPISGHRSVSWYQQTPGQGLQFLFEYFSETQRNKGNFPGRFSGRQFSNSRSEMNVSTLELGDSALYLCASSLGSGTPYEQYFGPGTRLTVT.

The V call is TRBV19, the J call TRBJ1-5; D remains ambiguous. The CDR3 length is 13 residues. Germline V CDR1 and CDR2: LNHDA, SQIVND (reference sequence). The germline V and J ends were trimmed by 3 bases and 7 bases, with 10 bases remaining between them. The CDR3 nucleotides are TGTGCCAGTAGTATTATTGTCGGACAGCCCCAGCATTTT. This gives the protein CASSIIVGQPQHF.

The chain combines TRBV4-1 with TRBJ1-2; D is undetermined. CDR1 is MGHRA and CDR2 is YSYEKL in the germline V gene. There are 15 residues in the CDR3. The ends were cut back, 0 bases at V and 9 bases at J, with 17 bases in the middle. The CDR3 is CASSQDFRDRDRYTF. CDR3 sequence (DNA): TGCGCCAGCAGCCAAGATTTTCGGGATCGAGATCGCTACACCTTC.

V and J are TRBV20-1 and TRBJ2-7; D possibly corresponds to TRBD1 (6 bases). The V end lost 0 bases, the J end lost 2 bases, and 11 bases lay between the germline ends. The CDR3 is 14 amino acids. CDR1 is DFQATT and CDR2 is SNEGSKA in the germline V gene (reference sequence). The CDR3 DNA reads TGCAGTGCTAGAGATGTCGGACAGACCTACGAGCAGTACTTC. Its protein product is CSARDVGQTYEQYF.

The table lists this clonotype with a few counts. This sequence joins TRBV12-3 or TRBV12-4 and TRBJ2-7; D unresolved. The CDR3 is made up of 13 amino acids. V lost 5 bases, J lost 1 base, and 9 bases lay in between. The CDR3 DNA reads TGTGCCAGCAGTCCCGATGTGTCCTACGAGCAGTACTTC. This sequence encodes CASSPDVSYEQYF.

The table lists this clonotype with a few counts. This chain uses TRBV20-1 with TRBJ2-1, with D perhaps matching TRBD2 (5 bases). Between the trimmed V and J ends, which lost 4 bases and 0 bases, there was a span of 13 bases. The CDR3 runs to 15 residues. Germline assignment: CDR1 DFQATT and CDR2 SNEGSKA (reference sequence). The CDR3 sequence: CSAKRLSSSYNEQFF. CDR3 nucleotides: TGCAGTGCTAAGCGGCTATCGAGCTCCTACAATGAGCAGTTCTTC.

This clonotype was seen more than once but under ten times. The J gene is TRBJ2-3, the V gene TRBV29-1; 9 bases align to TRBD1. The CDR3 spans 14 residues. V shed 5 bases, J shed 2 bases, and the junction held 5 bases outside the gene matches. Germline V gives CDR1 SQVTM, CDR2 ANQGSEA. This CDR3 reads CSVLDRGVTDTQYF. The CDR3 nucleotides read TGCAGCGTTTTGGACAGGGGTGTCACAGATACGCAGTATTTT.

This chain uses TRBV7-9 with TRBJ1-6, with 10 bases matching TRBD1. The CDR3 length is 14 residues. Germline V gene lookup returns CDR1 SEHNR and CDR2 FQNEAQ (reference sequence). Trimming removed 5 bases from V and 7 bases from J; junction bases left unmatched: 2. The CDR3, as DNA: TGTGCCAGCAGCAAGACAGGGGGCAATTCACCCCTCCACTTT. Translating gives CASSKTGGNSPLHF.

This clonotype was recorded many times. The CDR3 sequence is CASSVVGDSYEQYF. DNA of the CDR3: TGTGCCAGCAGCGTAGTCGGGGACTCCTACGAGCAGTACTTC. The chain has TRBV9 and TRBJ2-7; possibly TRBD2 for D (5 bases). Germline V gene lookup returns CDR1 SGDLS and CDR2 YYNGEE. The CDR3 has 14 residues. With 0 bases removed from V and 0 bases from J, the gap between germline ends came to 7 bases.